These 11 T cell receptor beta chains were all obtained from the same sample, sequenced in a study of shared clonotypes between healthy human individuals. Method: immunoSEQ multiplex PCR; TCRdb's copy keeps in-frame clones and lacks some. The sample lists more than 200,000 clones; 65% to 70% were seen once. Sequenced input: memory CD4+ T cells sorted from blood. The subset here: CD45RA-negative fraction. Receptor source: a man under 40 in good health.

The chain links TRBV7-6 to TRBJ1-4; D unresolved. Trimming took off 3 bases at V and 8 bases at J, with 10 bases between the two ends. The CDR3 has 13 residues. The V gene's germline CDR1 is SGHVS and CDR2 FNYEAQ. CDR3 in DNA: TGTGCCAGCAGCTTTACCAAGTGGGAAAAACTGTTTTTT. As protein: CASSFTKWEKLFF.

J is TRBJ1-4 and V is TRBV7-9, with TRBD1 identical over 7 bases. Germline CDR1 and CDR2: SEHNR and FQNEAQ (reference sequence). The CDR3 extends over 14 amino acids. The J segment lost 10 bases and the V segment lost 2 bases, leaving 7 bases of the junction unmatched. The CDR3 nucleotides read TGTGCCAGCAGCTTATCGACAGGGTGGGTAAAACTGTTTTTT. Translation: CASSLSTGWVKLFF.

The rearrangement joins TRBV25-1 to TRBJ2-1; TRBD2 matches 9 bases. Germline assignment: CDR1 MGHDK and CDR2 SYGVNS. The CDR3 length is 15 residues. The V and J ends lost 5 bases and 7 bases, in that order; junction bases with no gene match: 9. Here the CDR3 DNA reads TGTGCCAGCAGTAGCCCCGGGACTAGCTCTAATGAGCAGTTCTTC. This translates into CASSSPGTSSNEQFF.

The rearrangement uses TRBV10-1 and TRBJ2-7; the D gene is possibly TRBD2 (5 bases). Looked up from germline, CDR1 is WNHNN and CDR2 is SYGVQD (reference sequence). The CDR3 length is 15 residues. V dropped 0 bases and J dropped 4 bases, with 13 bases sitting between them. The CDR3 is CASSESGEKRYEQYF. In nucleotides, the CDR3 is TGCGCCAGCAGTGAGTCCGGGGAGAAGAGGTACGAGCAGTACTTC.

This clone appeared a few times. The gene calls are TRBV7-6 and TRBJ2-5, with TRBD2 as a possible D gene (7 bases). CDR3 length: 15 residues. CDR1 and CDR2 (germline): SGHVS, FNYEAQ. Trimming shortened V by 5 bases and J by 4 bases, and 17 bases separated the two germline ends. The chain's CDR3 is CASSPLGGGTETQYF. CDR3 in DNA: TGTGCCAGCAGCCCCCTGGGAGGGGGGACAGAGACCCAGTACTTC.

This clone occurred a few times. The CDR3 DNA is TGCAGTGCCGGACGGGGGGAAGAAGCTTTCTTT. Amino acid sequence: CSAGRGEEAFF. The V and J genes are TRBV20-1 and TRBJ1-1; the D gene is possibly TRBD1 (5 bases). The CDR3 has 11 residues. CDR1 is DFQATT, CDR2 SNEGSKA, per germline (reference sequence). V was shortened by 6 bases and J by 8 bases, with 13 bases between the two germline ends.

This clone came up a few times. The chain is built from TRBV5-1 and TRBJ2-1; perhaps TRBD1 as D (6 bases). This CDR3 is 15 amino acids long. Germline CDR1 and CDR2: SGHRS and YFSETQ. Deletions cut 0 bases from V and 2 bases from J, with 9 bases between. CDR3 region: CASSLGDTTYNEQFF. Written as DNA, the CDR3 is TGCGCCAGCAGCTTGGGGGACACCACCTACAATGAGCAGTTCTTC.

This chain links TRBV6-1 with TRBJ1-1; TRBD1 matches at 11 bases. V lost 1 base to trimming and J lost 5 bases; unmatched junction nucleotides: 3. The germline CDR1 and CDR2 sequences are MNHNS and SASEGT. The CDR3 loop spans 15 amino acids. CDR3 in amino acids: CASSEGTGGFTEAFF. The CDR3, as DNA: TGTGCCAGCAGTGAAGGGACAGGGGGCTTTACTGAAGCTTTCTTT.

V usage is TRBV7-9 and J usage is TRBJ2-7, with 8 bases fitting TRBD2. The germline V gene has CDR1 SEHNR and CDR2 FQNEAQ (reference sequence). After removal of 5 bases from V and 0 bases from J, the junction contained 6 bases not matched to a gene. The CDR3 spans 15 residues. The CDR3 sequence: CASSLSGATSYEQYF. Here the CDR3 DNA reads TGTGCCAGCAGCCTTAGCGGGGCGACCTCCTACGAGCAGTACTTC. Complete variable domain (other parts from reference TRBV7-9 and TRBJ2-7): DTGVSQNPRHKITKRGQNVTFRCDPISEHNRLYWYRQTLGQGPEFLTYFQNEAQLEKSRLLSDRFSAERPKGSFSTLEIQRTEQGDSAMYLCASSLSGATSYEQYFGPGTRLTVT.

The chain has TRBV5-1 and TRBJ2-1; 8 bases map to TRBD2. Germline V gene lookup returns CDR1 SGHRS and CDR2 YFSETQ. The CDR3 has 15 residues. V lost 6 bases, J lost 9 bases, and 14 bases stayed unmatched. The CDR3 nucleotides read TGCGCCAGCACTGCGCTAGCGGGTGTCCCCGGTGAGCAGTTCTTC. This encodes CASTALAGVPGEQFF. The variable domain in full, completed from reference TRBV5-1 and TRBJ2-1, reads KAGVTQTPRYLIKTRGQQVTLSCSPISGHRSVSWYQQTPGQGLQFLFEYFSETQRNKGNFPGRFSGRQFSNSRSEMNVSTLELGDSALYLCASTALAGVPGEQFFGPGTRLTVL.

V is TRBV5-1 and J is TRBJ1-4, with 8 bases fitting TRBD1. This CDR3 comprises 14 residues. V was pared by 1 base and J by 8 bases, with 4 bases of the junction left unmatched. Per germline, CDR1 SGHRS and CDR2 YFSETQ. CDR3 in amino acids: CASSLTGGEEKLFF. The CDR3 DNA sequence: TGCGCCAGCAGCTTGACAGGGGGTGAAGAAAAACTGTTTTTT. Based on the CDR3 plus reference TRBV5-1 and TRBJ1-4, the full variable domain is KAGVTQTPRYLIKTRGQQVTLSCSPISGHRSVSWYQQTPGQGLQFLFEYFSETQRNKGNFPGRFSGRQFSNSRSEMNVSTLELGDSALYLCASSLTGGEEKLFFGSGTQLSVL.